This T cell receptor (beta chain) was captured by sequencing in a study of cytomegalovirus exposure and HLA in healthy donors. The V end was cut by 10 bases, the J end by 0 bases, with 14 bases between. Germline V CDR1 and CDR2: MNHEY, SVGAGI. The CDR3 consists of 14 residues. In the PCR, 60 Vbeta and 13 Jbeta primers were used. Repertoires were generated with immunoSEQ multiplex PCR, while TCRdb's copy carries only in-frame clones and drops some. Found here are 77,000 or so clones, 80% to 90% of them singletons; the top ten hold around 18%. Broader study findings: It was taken for granted in presence/absence analyses that sequencing depth across donors was roughly uniform. Per published accounts, TCR beta sequences correctly predicted the HLA-A and HLA-B alleles of most subjects. Researchers reported that three CMV-associated chains were confirmed in vitro as CMV antigen-specific.

This clone was seen only once. The antigen is undetermined. Specimen: PBMCs. This receptor was identified in a man between 65 and 85 years old in good health and CMV-seropositive. The chain recombines TRBV6-5 with TRBJ2-3; D might be TRBD1 (5 bases). CDR3 amino acids: CAKGMSSSTDTQYF. CDR3 in DNA: TGTGCCAAGGGGATGAGCTCTAGCACAGATACGCAGTATTTT.